This T cell receptor beta chain was recovered during a study of Graves' ophthalmopathy and Graves' hyperthyroidism. Deletions cut 8 bases from V and 11 bases from J, with 15 bases between. Germline V CDR1 and CDR2: ENHRY, SYGVKD. The CDR3 has 11 amino acids. Hyperthyroidism patients had new diagnoses, durations under 2 months, and ages of 18 to 65. Certain patients were not enrolled. These were patients with other autoimmune diseases, uncontrolled infections, pregnancy or lactation. Diagnoses were established from clinical symptoms, serum thyroxine, TRAb, thyroid ultrasound and orbital computed tomography. Amplified TCR beta CDR3 regions were obtained using RNA transcripts as template. The authors performed first-round RT-PCR with HTBI primers and then a second-round multiplex PCR. TCRdb re-analysed the multiplex PCR reads in MiXCR, keeping a single row per CDR3 protein. The table has over a million distinct CDR3 sequences, 35% to 45% seen once.

Notes on this clonotype: A much larger clone sits a single nucleotide away, making a read error possible.

The rearrangement joins TRBV10-3 to TRBJ1-1, with a tentative D call TRBD1 (5 bases). The sequence came from an adult man with Graves' hyperthyroidism. The sequencing input was peripheral blood or thyroid tissue (not recorded which). CDR3 sequence: CAISRGRDAFF. The DNA for the CDR3 is TGTGCCATCTCTCGGGGCAGGGATGCTTTCTTT.